This T cell receptor (beta chain) is drawn from a study of T cell repertoires in cytomegalovirus infection. Overall study: CMV epitopes that were recently identified and HLA-C-restricted were used alongside well-studied HLA-B-restricted ones. Matching HLA type and CMV infection were both indicated by public TCR beta signatures.

As regards this clonotype: Its matching antigen is unknown.

From the reads, TCRdb called clonotypes with MiXCR, one entry per CDR3 protein. Of about 400,000 distinct CDR3 sequences in the sample, nearly 35% were seen once. V lost 6 bases to trimming and J lost 5 bases, with 17 bases between them. The V gene's germline CDR1 is MNHEY and CDR2 SVGEGT. The CDR3 spans 14 residues. This sequence was found in a human donor in good health (CMV status not recorded). Some clones in this sample may be carry-over from other donors' samples. The source was cultured PBMCs, collected from culture after CMV antigen stimulation. This chain uses TRBV6-2 or TRBV6-3 with TRBJ2-7; D unclear. The CDR3 DNA is TGTGCCAGCAGACCTCATCAAGGCTACAACGAGCAGTACTTC. Protein: CASRPHQGYNEQYF.